This T cell receptor (beta chain) is from a study of OX40 agonist ivuxolimab in advanced cancers. Study background: While on treatment, patients had intravenous ivuxolimab at 0.01 to 10 mg/kg every 2 weeks. Broader study findings: It was not determined which antigens were specifically recognized by the peripheral T cells that had undergone clonal expansion. Part of the nonresponder group also had normalized T-cell clonal expansion that was low.

Only in-frame clones appear in the TCRdb table, and some are missing; sequencing was by immunoSEQ multiplex PCR. Altogether about 85,000 clones are present, roughly 85% being singletons, with the ten largest covering roughly 2%. The CDR3 extends over 14 amino acids. V was clipped by 5 bases and J by 7 bases, with 16 bases between them. The germline V gene has CDR1 SGHRS and CDR2 YFSETQ. Excluded were patients having autoimmune disease history or systemic immunosuppression. As concerns this clone: Its antigen is undetermined.

The chain uses TRBV5-1 and TRBJ2-1; D might be TRBD1 (6 bases). The clonotype originates from an adult with an advanced solid tumor such as melanoma, head and neck, liver or kidney cancer. The sample consisted of CD4+ or CD8+ T cells sorted from blood, taken in a trial of the OX40 agonist ivuxolimab. CDR3 protein: CASRGSTGTNEQFF. The CDR3 DNA sequence: TGCGCCAGCAGAGGGAGTACAGGGACGAATGAGCAGTTCTTC.